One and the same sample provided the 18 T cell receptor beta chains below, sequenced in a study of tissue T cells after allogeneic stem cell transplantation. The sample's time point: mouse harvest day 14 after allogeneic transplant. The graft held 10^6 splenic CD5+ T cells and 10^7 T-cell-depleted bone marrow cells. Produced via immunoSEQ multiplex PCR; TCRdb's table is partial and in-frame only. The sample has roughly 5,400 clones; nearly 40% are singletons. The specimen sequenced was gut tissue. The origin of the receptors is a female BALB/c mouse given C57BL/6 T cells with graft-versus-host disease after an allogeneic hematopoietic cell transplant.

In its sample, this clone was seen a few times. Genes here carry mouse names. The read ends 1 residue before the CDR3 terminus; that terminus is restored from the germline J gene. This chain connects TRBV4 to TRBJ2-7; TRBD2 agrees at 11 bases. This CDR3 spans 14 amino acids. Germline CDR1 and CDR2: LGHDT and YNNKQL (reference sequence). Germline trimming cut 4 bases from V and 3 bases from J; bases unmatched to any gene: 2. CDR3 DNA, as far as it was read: TGTGCCAGCAGCTCCGGGACTGGGGGCTATGAACAGTAC. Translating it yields CASSSGTGGYEQY. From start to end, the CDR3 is CASSSGTGGYEQYF.

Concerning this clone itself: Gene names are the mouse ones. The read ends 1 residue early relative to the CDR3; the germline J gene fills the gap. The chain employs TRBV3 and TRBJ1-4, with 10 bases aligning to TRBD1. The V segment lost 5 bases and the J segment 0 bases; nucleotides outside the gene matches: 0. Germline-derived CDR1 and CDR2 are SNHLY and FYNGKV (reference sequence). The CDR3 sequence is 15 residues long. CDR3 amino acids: CASSGQGVSNERLFF. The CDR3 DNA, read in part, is TGTGCCAGCAGCGGACAGGGGGTTTCCAACGAAAGATTATTT.

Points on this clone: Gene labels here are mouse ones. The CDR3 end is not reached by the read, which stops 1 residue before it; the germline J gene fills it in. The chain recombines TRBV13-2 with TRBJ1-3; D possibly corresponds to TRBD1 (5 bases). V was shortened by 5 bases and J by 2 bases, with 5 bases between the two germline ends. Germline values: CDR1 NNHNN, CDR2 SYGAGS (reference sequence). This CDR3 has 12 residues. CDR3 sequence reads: CASGGAGNTLYF. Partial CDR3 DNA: TGTGCCAGCGGGGGGGCTGGAAATACGCTCTAT.

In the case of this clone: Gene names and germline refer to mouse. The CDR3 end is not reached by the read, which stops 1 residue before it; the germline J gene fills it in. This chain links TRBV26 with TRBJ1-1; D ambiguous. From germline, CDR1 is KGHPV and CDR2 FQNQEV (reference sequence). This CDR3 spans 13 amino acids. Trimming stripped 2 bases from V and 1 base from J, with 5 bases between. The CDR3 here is CASSLTVNTEVFF. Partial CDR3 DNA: TGTGCCAGCAGTCTGACAGTAAACACAGAAGTCTTC.

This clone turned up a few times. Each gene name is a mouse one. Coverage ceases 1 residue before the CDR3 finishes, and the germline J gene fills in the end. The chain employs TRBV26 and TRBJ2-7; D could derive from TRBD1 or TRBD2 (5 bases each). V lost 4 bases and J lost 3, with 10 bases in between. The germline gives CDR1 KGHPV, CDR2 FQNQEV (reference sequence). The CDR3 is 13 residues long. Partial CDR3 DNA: TGTGCCAGCAGTCGCGGGGGAGGCTATGAACAGTAC. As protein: CASSRGGGYEQY. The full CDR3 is CASSRGGGYEQYF.

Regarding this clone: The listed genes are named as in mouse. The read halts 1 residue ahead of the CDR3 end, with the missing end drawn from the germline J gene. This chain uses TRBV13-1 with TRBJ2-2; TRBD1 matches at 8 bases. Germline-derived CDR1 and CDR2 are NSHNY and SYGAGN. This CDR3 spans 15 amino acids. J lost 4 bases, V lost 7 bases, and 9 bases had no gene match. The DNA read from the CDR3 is TGTGCCAGCGGGTCCAGGGGGCGCGGCACCGGGCAGCTCTAC. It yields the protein CASGSRGRGTGQLY. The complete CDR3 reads CASGSRGRGTGQLYF.

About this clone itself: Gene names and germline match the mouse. CDR3 amino acids: CASSLSTGQLYF. CDR3 DNA, as far as it was read: TGTGCCAGCAGTCTGTCGACCGGGCAGCTCTAC. The chain employs TRBV26 and TRBJ2-2; no clear D. The missing CDR3 end, 1 residue past where the read stops, is filled in from the germline J gene. This CDR3 has 12 amino acids. The germline V gene has CDR1 KGHPV and CDR2 FQNQEV (reference sequence). Trimming took 0 bases from V and 5 from J, leaving 1 base between them.

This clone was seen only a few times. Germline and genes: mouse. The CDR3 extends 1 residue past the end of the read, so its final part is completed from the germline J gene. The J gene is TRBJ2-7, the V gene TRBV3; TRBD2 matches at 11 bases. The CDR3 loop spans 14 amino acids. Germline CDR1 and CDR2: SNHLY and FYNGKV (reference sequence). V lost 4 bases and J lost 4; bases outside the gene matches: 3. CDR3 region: CASSSGLGDYEQYF. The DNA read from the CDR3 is TGTGCCAGCAGCTCGGGACTGGGGGATTATGAACAGTAC.

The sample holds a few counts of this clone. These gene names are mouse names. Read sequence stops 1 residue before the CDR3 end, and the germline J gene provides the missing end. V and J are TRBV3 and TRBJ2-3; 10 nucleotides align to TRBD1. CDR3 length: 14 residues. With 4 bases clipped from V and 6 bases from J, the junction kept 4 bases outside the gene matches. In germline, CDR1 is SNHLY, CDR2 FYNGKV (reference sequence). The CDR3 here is CASSSGTGVETLYF. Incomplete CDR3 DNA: TGTGCCAGCAGCTCCGGGACAGGGGTCGAAACGCTGTAT.

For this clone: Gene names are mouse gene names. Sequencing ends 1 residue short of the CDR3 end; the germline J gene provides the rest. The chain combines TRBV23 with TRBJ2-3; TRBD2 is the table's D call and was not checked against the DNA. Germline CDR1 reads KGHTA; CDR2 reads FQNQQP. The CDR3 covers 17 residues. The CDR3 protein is CSSSHLPGLGGAETLYF. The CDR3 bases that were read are TGCTCCAGCAGCCATCTCCCGGGACTGGGGGGTGCAGAAACGCTGTAT.

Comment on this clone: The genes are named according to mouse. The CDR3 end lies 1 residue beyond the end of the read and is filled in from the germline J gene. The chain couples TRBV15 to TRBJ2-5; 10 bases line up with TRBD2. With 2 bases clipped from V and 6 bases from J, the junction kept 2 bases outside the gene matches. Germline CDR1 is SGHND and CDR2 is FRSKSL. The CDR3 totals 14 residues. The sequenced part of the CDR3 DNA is TGTGCCAGCAGTTTACTGGGGGGGCCTGACACCCAGTAC. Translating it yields CASSLLGGPDTQY. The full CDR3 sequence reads CASSLLGGPDTQYF.

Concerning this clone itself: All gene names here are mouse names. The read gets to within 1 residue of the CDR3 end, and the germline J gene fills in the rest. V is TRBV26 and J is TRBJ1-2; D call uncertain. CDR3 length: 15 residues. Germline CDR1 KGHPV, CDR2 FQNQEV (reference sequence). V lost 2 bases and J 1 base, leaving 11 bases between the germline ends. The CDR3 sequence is CASSLTQGINSDYTF. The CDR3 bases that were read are TGTGCCAGCAGTCTGACCCAAGGAATAAACTCCGACTACACC.

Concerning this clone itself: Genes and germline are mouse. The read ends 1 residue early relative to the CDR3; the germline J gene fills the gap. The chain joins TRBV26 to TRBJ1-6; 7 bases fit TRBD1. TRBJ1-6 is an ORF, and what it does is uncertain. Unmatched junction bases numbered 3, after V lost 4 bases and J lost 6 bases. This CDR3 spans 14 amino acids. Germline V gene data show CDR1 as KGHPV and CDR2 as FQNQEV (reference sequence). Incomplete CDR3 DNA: TGTGCCAGCAGTCGGGACAGCTTTAATTCGCCCCTCTAC. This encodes CASSRDSFNSPLY. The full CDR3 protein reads CASSRDSFNSPLYF.

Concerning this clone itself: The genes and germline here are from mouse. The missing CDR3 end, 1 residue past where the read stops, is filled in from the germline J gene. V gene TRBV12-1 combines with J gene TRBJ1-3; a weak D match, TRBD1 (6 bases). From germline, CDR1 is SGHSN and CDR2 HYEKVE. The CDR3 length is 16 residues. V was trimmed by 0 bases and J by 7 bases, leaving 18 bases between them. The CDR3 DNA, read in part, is TGTGCCAGCTCTCTCTCGCCAGGGGACTTCTGGAATACGCTCTAT. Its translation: CASSLSPGDFWNTLY. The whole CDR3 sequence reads CASSLSPGDFWNTLYF.

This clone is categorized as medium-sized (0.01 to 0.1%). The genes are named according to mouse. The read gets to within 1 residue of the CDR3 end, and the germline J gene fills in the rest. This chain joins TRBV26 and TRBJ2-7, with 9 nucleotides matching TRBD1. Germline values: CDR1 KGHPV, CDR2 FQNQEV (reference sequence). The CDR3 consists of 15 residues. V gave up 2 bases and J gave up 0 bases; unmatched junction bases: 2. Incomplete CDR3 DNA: TGTGCCAGCAGTCTGGGGACAGGGAGCTCCTATGAACAGTAC. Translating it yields CASSLGTGSSYEQY. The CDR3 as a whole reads CASSLGTGSSYEQYF.

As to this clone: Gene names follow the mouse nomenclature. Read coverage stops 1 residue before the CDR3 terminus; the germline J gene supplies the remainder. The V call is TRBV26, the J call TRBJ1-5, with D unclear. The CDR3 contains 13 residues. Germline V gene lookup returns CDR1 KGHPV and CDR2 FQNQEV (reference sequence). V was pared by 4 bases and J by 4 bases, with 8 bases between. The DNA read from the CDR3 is TGTGCCAGCAGTCCGCGACAAAACCAGGCTCCGCTT. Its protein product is CASSPRQNQAPL. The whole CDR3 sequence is CASSPRQNQAPLF.

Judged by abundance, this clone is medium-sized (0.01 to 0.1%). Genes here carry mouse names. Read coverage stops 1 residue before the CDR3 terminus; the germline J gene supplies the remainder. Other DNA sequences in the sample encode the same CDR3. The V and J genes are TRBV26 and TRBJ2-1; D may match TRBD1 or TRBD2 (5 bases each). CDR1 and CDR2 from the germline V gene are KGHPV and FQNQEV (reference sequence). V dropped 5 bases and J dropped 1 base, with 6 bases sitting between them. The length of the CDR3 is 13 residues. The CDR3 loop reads CASSRDNYAEQFF. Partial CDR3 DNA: TGTGCCAGCAGTAGGGACAACTATGCTGAGCAGTTC.

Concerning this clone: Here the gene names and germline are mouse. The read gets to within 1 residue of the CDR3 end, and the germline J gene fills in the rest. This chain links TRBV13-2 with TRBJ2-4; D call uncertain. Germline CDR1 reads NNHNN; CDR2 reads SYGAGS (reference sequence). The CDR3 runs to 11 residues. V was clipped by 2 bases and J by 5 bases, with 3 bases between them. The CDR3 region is CASGDRNTLYF. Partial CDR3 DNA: TGTGCCAGCGGTGACAGAAACACCTTGTAC.